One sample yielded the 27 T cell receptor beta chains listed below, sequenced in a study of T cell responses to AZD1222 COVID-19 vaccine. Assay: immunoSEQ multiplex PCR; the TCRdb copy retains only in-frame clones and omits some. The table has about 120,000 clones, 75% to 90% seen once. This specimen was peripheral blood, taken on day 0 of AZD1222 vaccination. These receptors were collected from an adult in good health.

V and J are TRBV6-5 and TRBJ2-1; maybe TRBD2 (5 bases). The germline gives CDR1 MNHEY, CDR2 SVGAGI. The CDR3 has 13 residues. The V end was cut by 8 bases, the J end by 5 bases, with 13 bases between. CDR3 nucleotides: TGTGCCAGCCGGAGGCCAGCGGACAATGAGCAGTTCTTC. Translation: CASRRPADNEQFF.

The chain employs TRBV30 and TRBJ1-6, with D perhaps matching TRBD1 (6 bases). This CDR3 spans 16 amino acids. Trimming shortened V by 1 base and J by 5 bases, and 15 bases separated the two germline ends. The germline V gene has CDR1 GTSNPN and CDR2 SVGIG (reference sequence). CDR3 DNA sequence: TGTGCCTGGAGTGGACAGGCGAAAATAAATAATTCACCCCTCCACTTT. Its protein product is CAWSGQAKINNSPLHF.

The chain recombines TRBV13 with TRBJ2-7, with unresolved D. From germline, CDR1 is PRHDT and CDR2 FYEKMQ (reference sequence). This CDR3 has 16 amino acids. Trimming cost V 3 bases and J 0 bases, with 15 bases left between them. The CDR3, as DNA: TGTGCCAGCAGCTTCCCGACTGGTCCCAGCTCCTACGAGCAGTACTTC. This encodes CASSFPTGPSSYEQYF.

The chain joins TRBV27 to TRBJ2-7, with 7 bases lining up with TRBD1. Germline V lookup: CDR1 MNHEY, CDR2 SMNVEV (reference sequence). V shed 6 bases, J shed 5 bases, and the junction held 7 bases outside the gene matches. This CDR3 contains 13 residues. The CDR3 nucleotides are TGTGCCAGCAGCCTGGGACAGAACCACGAGCAGTACTTC. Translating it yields CASSLGQNHEQYF.

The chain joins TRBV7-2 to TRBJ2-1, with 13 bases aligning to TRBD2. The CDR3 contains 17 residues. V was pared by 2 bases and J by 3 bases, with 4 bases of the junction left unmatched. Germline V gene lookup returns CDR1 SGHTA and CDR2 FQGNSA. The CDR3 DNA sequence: TGTGCCAGCAGCTTAACTAGCGGGAGGGGGGGCTACAATGAGCAGTTCTTC. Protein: CASSLTSGRGGYNEQFF.

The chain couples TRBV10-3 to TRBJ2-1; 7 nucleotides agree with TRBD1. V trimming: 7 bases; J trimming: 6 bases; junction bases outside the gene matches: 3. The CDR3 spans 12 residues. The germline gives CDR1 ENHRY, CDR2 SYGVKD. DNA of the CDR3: TGTGCCATCATGGACAGGACCAATGAGCAGTTCTTC. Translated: CAIMDRTNEQFF.

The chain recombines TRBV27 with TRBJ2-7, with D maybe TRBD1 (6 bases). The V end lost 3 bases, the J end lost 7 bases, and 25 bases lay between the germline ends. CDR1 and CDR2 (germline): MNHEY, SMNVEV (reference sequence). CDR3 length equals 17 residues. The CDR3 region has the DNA TGTGCCAGCAGTTTCCATCGGAACAGGGTGGGAGCCGAGGAGCAGTACTTC. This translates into CASSFHRNRVGAEEQYF.

CDR3 nucleotides: TGTGCCAGCAGCTCCGTCGGGGGGCAATCTGGAAACACCATATATTTT. This translates into CASSSVGGQSGNTIYF. The genes are TRBV7-9 and TRBJ1-3, with a weak D call TRBD1 (6 bases). The germline V and J ends were trimmed by 4 bases and 1 base, with 14 bases remaining between them. The CDR3 runs to 16 residues. Germline lookup yields CDR1 SEHNR and CDR2 FQNEAQ (reference sequence).

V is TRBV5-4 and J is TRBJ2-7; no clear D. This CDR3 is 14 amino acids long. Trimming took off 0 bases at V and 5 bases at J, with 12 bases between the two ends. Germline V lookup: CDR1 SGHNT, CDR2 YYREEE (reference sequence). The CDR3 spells CASSLEVQANEQYF. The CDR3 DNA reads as TGTGCCAGCAGCTTGGAGGTCCAGGCTAACGAGCAGTACTTC.

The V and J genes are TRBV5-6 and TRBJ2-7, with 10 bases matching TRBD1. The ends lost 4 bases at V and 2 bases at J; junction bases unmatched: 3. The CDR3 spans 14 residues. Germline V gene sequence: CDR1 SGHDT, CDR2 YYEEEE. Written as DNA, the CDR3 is TGTGCCAGCAGCATCGGACAGGGGGCCTACGAGCAGTACTTC. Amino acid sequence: CASSIGQGAYEQYF.

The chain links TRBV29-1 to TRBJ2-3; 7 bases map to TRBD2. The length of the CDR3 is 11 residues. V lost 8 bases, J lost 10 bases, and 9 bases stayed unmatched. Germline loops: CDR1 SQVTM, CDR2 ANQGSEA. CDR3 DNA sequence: TGCAGCCTCAGCCGGGGAGGGGCGCAGTATTTT. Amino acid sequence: CSLSRGGAQYF.

The CDR3 DNA reads TGTGCCAGTAGTCTGCGACTAGCGGGAGAAGCGGGCAAAAACATTCAGTACTTC. This gives the protein CASSLRLAGEAGKNIQYF. The rearrangement joins TRBV19 to TRBJ2-4, with TRBD2 matching over 12 bases. The CDR3 is 18 amino acids. Germline V lookup: CDR1 LNHDA, CDR2 SQIVND (reference sequence). Germline trimming cut 5 bases from V and 3 bases from J; bases unmatched to any gene: 11.

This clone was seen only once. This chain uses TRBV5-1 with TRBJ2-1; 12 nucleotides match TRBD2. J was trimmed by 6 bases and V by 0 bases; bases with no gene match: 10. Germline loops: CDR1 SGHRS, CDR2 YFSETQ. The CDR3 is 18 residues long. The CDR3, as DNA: TGCGCCAGCAGCTTGGCAGGGCTAGCGGGAGGGGATAGCAATGAGCAGTTCTTC. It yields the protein CASSLAGLAGGDSNEQFF. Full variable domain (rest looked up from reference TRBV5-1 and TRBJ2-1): KAGVTQTPRYLIKTRGQQVTLSCSPISGHRSVSWYQQTPGQGLQFLFEYFSETQRNKGNFPGRFSGRQFSNSRSEMNVSTLELGDSALYLCASSLAGLAGGDSNEQFFGPGTRLTVL.

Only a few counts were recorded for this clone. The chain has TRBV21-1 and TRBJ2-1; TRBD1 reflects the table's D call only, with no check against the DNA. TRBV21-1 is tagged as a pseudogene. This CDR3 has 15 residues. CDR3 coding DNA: TGTGCCAGCAGCAAAGACCGGACAGAGATGGCTGAGCAGTTCTTC. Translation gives CASSKDRTEMAEQFF.

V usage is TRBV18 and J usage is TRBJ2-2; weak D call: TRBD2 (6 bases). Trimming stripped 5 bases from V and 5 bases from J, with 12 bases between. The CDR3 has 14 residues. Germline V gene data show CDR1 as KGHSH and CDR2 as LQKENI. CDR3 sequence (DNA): TGTGCCAGCTCAACGATTAGCGGAACCGGGGAGCTGTTTTTT. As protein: CASSTISGTGELFF.

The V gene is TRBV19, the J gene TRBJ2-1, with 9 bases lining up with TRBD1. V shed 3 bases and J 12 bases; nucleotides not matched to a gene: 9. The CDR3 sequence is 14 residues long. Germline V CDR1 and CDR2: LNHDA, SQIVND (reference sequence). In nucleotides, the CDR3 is TGTGCCAGTAGTATCGGGACAGGGTCCTCGGGGCAGTTCTTC. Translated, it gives CASSIGTGSSGQFF.

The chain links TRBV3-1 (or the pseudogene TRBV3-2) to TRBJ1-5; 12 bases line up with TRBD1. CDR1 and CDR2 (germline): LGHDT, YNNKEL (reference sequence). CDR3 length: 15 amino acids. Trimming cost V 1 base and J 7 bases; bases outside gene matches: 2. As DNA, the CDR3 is TGTGCCAGCAGCCAAGCCGGGACAGGGGGCCAGCCCCAGCATTTT. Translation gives CASSQAGTGGQPQHF.

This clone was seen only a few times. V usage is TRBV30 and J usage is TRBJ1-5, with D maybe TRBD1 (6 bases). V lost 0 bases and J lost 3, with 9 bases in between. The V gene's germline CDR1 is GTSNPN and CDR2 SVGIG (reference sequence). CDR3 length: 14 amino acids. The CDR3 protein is CAWSVGASNQPQHF. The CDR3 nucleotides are TGTGCCTGGAGTGTGGGGGCGTCCAATCAGCCCCAGCATTTT.

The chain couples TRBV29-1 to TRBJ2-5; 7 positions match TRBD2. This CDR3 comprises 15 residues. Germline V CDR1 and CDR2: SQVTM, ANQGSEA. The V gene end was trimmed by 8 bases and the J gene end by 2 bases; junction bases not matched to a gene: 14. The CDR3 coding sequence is TGCAGCCACATCCTAAACGGGGGGAGTCAAGAGACCCAGTACTTC. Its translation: CSHILNGGSQETQYF.

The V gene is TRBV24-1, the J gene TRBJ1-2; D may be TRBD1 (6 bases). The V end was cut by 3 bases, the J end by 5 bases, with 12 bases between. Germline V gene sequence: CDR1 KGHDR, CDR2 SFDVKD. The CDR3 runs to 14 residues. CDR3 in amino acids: CATSDMGARYGYTF. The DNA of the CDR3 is TGTGCCACCAGTGATATGGGGGCGCGTTATGGCTACACCTTC.

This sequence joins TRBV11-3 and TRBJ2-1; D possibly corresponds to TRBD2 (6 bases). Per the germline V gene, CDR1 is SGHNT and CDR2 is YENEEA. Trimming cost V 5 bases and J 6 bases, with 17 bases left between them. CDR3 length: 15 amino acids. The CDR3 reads CASSPGSSRFNEQFF. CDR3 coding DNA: TGTGCCAGCAGCCCCGGGAGTAGCAGGTTCAATGAGCAGTTCTTC.

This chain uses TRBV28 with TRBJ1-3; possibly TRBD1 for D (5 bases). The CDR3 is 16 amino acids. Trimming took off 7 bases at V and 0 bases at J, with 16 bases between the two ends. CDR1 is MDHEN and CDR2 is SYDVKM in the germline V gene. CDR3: CASIRGAQFSGNTIYF. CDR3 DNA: TGTGCCAGCATCCGAGGGGCACAGTTCTCTGGAAACACCATATATTTT. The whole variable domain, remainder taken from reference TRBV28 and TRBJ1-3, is DVKVTQSSRYLVKRTGEKVFLECVQDMDHENMFWYRQDPGLGLRLIYFSYDVKMKEKGDIPEGYSVSREKKERFSLILESASTNQTSMYLCASIRGAQFSGNTIYFGEGSWLTVV.

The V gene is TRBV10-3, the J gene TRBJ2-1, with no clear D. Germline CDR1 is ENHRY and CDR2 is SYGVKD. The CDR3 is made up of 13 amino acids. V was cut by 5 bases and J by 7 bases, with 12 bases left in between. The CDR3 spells CAISPLGANEQFF. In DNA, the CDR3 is TGTGCCATCAGTCCCTTAGGCGCAAATGAGCAGTTCTTC.

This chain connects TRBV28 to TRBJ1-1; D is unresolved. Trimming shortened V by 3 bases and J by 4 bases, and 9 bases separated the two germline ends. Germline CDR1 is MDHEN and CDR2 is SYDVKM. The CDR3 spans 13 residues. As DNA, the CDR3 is TGTGCCAGCAGTTTGGGCCCGGGCACTGAAGCTTTCTTT. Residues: CASSLGPGTEAFF.

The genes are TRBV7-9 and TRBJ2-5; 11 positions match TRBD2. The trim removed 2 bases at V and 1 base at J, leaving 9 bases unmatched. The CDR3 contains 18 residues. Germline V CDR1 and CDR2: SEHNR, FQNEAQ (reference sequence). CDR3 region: CASSLSLAGGKFQETQYF. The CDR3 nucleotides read TGTGCCAGCAGCTTAAGCCTAGCGGGAGGCAAGTTCCAAGAGACCCAGTACTTC.

CDR3 sequence (DNA): TGTGCCAGCAGTCCCGGACTAGCGGTCTCCTACAATGAGCAGTTCTTC. Residues: CASSPGLAVSYNEQFF. V usage is TRBV28 and J usage is TRBJ2-1, with 10 bases fitting TRBD2. The CDR3 length is 16 residues. Germline-derived CDR1 and CDR2 are MDHEN and SYDVKM. V trimming: 5 bases; J trimming: 0 bases; junction bases outside the gene matches: 4.

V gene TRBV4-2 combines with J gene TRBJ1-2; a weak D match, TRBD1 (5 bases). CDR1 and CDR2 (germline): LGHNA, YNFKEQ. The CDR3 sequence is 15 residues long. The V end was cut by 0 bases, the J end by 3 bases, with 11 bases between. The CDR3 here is CASSQDQGVDYGYTF. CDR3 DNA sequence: TGTGCCAGCAGCCAAGATCAAGGGGTTGACTATGGCTACACCTTC.